The T cell receptor beta chain under discussion was sequenced for a study of blood T cell repertoires in COVID-19. TCRdb keeps only in-frame clones here, not all; method: immunoSEQ multiplex PCR. In the table there are around 76,000 clones, about 85% of which are singletons. V dropped 1 base and J dropped 6 bases, with 16 bases sitting between them. CDR1 and CDR2 from the germline V gene are SGHVS and FQNEAQ. The CDR3 loop spans 16 amino acids. This TCR derives from a man at least 80 years old with acute or convalescent COVID-19. The rearrangement uses TRBV7-8 and TRBJ2-1, with D maybe TRBD1 (5 bases). Source material: peripheral blood. CDR3 in amino acids: CASSLVWAGIFNEQFF. Here the CDR3 DNA reads TGTGCCAGCAGCTTAGTTTGGGCAGGGATCTTCAATGAGCAGTTCTTC.